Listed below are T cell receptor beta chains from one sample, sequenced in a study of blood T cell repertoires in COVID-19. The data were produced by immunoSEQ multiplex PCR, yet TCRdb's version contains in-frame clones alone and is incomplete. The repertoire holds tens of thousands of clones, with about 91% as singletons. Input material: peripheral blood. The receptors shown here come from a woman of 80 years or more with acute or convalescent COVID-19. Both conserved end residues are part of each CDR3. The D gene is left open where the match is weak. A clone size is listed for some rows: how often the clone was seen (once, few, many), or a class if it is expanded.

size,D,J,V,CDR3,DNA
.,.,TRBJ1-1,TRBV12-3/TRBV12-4,CASSIRGNTEAFF,TGTGCCAGCAGCATCAGGGGAAACACTGAAGCTTTCTTT
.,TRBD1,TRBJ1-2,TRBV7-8,CASSTERRGREYGYTF,TGTGCCAGCAGCACTGAACGCAGGGGGCGCGAATATGGCTACACCTTC
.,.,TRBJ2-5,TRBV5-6,CASSARRRVLMEQETQYF,TGTGCCAGCAGCGCCCGGAGGCGTGTCCTGATGGAACAAGAGACCCAGTACTTC
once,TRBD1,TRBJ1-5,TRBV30,CAWSLTGISNQPQHF,TGTGCCTGGAGCCTGACAGGGATTAGCAATCAGCCCCAGCATTTT
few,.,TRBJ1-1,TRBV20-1,CSARSGTEAFF,TGCAGTGCTAGGTCCGGCACTGAAGCTTTCTTT
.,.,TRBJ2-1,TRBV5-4,CASSGSGAGLRGEQFF,TGTGCCAGCAGCGGTTCGGGAGCGGGCCTTAGGGGTGAGCAGTTCTTC
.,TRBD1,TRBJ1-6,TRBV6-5,CASSADRVKSPLHF,TGTGCCAGCAGCGCCGACAGGGTCAAGTCACCCCTCCACTTT
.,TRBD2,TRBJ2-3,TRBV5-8,CASSPARRGGGDTQYF,TGTGCCAGCAGCCCGGCCAGACGCGGGGGGGGAGATACGCAGTATTTT
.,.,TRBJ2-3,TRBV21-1,CASSSSRDRVMDTQYF,TGTGCCAGCAGCAGCTCGAGGGACAGGGTCATGGATACGCAGTATTTT
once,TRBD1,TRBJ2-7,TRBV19,CASRQGPSYEQYF,TGTGCCAGTAGACAGGGGCCATCCTACGAGCAGTACTTC
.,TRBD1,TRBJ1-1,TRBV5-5,CASSYSSDRVTEAFF,TGTGCCAGCAGCTATTCTTCGGACAGGGTCACTGAAGCTTTCTTT
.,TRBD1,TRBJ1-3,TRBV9,CASSRGTGISGNTIYF,TGTGCCAGCAGCCGCGGGACAGGGATTTCTGGAAACACCATATATTTT
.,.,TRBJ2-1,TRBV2,CATSQVRGEQFF,TGTGCCACCTCCCAGGTACGGGGAGAGCAGTTCTTC
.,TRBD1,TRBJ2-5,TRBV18,CASSPLWTGREETQYF,TGTGCCAGCTCACCATTGTGGACAGGGCGAGAGGAGACCCAGTACTTC
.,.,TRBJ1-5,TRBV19,CASSAPYGGMSRQPQHF,TGTGCCAGTAGTGCTCCTTACGGGGGGATGAGTCGTCAGCCCCAGCATTTT
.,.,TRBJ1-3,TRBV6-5,CASSPPGGSGNTIYF,TGTGCCAGCAGTCCCCCCGGGGGGTCGGGAAACACCATATATTTT
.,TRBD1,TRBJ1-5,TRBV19,CASSLSDRGFQPQHF,TGTGCCAGTAGTCTGTCGGACAGGGGCTTTCAGCCCCAGCATTTT
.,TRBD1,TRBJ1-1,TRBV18,CASSPPGQSEAFF,TGTGCCAGCTCACCTCCGGGACAGTCTGAAGCTTTCTTT
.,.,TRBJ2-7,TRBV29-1,CSAHSQVGGEQYF,TGCAGCGCCCATTCCCAGGTTGGAGGGGAGCAGTACTTC
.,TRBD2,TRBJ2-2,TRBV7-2,CASSSRGTSLNTGELFF,TGTGCCAGCAGCTCGAGAGGGACTAGCTTGAACACCGGGGAGCTGTTTTTT
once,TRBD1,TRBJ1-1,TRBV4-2,CASSQIGTGRGGTEAFF,TGTGCCAGCAGCCAAATCGGGACAGGCCGGGGTGGCACTGAAGCTTTCTTT
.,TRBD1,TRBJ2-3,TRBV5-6,CASSLPGQGATDTQYF,TGTGCCAGCAGCTTGCCGGGACAGGGGGCGACAGATACGCAGTATTTT
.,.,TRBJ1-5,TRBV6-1,CASSETVGNQPQHF,TGTGCCAGCAGTGAGACAGTGGGCAATCAGCCCCAGCATTTT
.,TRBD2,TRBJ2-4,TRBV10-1,CASRYPSGGPLAKNIQYF,TGCGCCAGCCGATACCCTAGCGGGGGCCCGCTAGCCAAAAACATTCAGTACTTC
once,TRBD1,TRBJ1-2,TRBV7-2,CASSLEGGSGYTF,TGTGCCAGCAGCTTAGAAGGGGGCTCTGGCTACACCTTC
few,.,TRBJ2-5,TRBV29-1,CSVDLGVRQETQYF,TGCAGCGTCGACCTCGGGGTCAGACAAGAGACCCAGTACTTC
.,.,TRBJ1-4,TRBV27,CASSLGALNEKLFF,TGTGCCAGCAGCTTAGGGGCGCTTAATGAAAAACTGTTTTTT
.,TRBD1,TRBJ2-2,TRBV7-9,CASSFSLQGAKTGELFF,TGTGCCAGCAGCTTTTCCCTGCAGGGGGCTAAGACCGGGGAGCTGTTTTTT
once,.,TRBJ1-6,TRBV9,CASSVDPGSNSPLHF,TGTGCCAGCAGCGTAGACCCGGGGAGTAATTCACCCCTCCACTTT
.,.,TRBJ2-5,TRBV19,CASSIEAGGRGTQYF,TGTGCCAGTAGTATCGAGGCGGGTGGCCGGGGGACCCAGTACTTC
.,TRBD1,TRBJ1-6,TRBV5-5,CASSLEQGAYNSPLHF,TGTGCCAGCAGCTTGGAGCAGGGGGCTTATAATTCACCCCTCCACTTT
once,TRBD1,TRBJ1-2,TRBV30,CAWSLGQVFGYTF,TGTGCCTGGAGTCTAGGACAGGTATTTGGCTACACCTTC
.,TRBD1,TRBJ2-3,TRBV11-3,CASSTTGGPDTQYF,TGTGCCAGCAGCACGACAGGGGGCCCAGATACGCAGTATTTT
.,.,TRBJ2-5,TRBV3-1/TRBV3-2,CASSQDSYQETQYF,TGTGCCAGCAGCCAAGACAGTTACCAAGAGACCCAGTACTTC
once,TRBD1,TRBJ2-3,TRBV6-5,CASSSGTGASDTQYF,TGTGCCAGCAGTTCCGGGACAGGGGCGTCAGATACGCAGTATTTT
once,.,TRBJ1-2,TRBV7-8,CASSSAPGRLNYGYTF,TGTGCCAGCAGCTCCGCCCCAGGGCGTCTGAACTATGGCTACACCTTC
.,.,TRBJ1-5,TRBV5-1,CASSPLGANQPQHF,TGCGCCAGCAGCCCCTTGGGGGCGAATCAGCCCCAGCATTTT
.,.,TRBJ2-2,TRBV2,CASSEAELPGELFF,TGTGCCAGCAGTGAGGCGGAACTCCCCGGGGAGCTGTTTTTT
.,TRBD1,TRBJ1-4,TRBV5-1,CASSLASTGAAEGKLFF,TGCGCCAGCAGCTTAGCTTCGACAGGGGCAGCGGAGGGGAAACTGTTTTTT
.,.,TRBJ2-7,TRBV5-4,CASSTPGVEQYF,TGTGCCAGCAGCACCCCAGGGGTCGAGCAGTACTTC
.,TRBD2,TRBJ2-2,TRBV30,CAWTTGRGGELFF,TGTGCCTGGACCACGGGGAGGGGCGGGGAGCTGTTTTTT
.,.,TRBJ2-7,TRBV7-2,CASSPGQATSYEQYF,TGTGCCAGCAGCCCAGGTCAGGCTACCTCCTACGAGCAGTACTTC
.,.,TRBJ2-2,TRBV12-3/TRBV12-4,CASRNRAGELFF,TGTGCCAGCAGAAACCGGGCCGGGGAGCTGTTTTTT